This T cell receptor (beta chain) was captured in a study of beta chain features in type 1 diabetes. Germline CDR1 reads MNHEY; CDR2 reads SMNVEV (reference sequence). The CDR3 has 16 amino acids. The junction had 9 bases not matched to a gene; V was cut back by 5 bases and J by 2 bases. Expressed TCRB transcripts got sequenced, as all isolated RNA was reverse transcribed. Clones were sequenced by immunoSEQ multiplex PCR, and TCRdb holds only the in-frame ones, with some missing. This table holds hundreds of thousands of clones, roughly 10% found once. General study findings and limits: In all four CD4+ subsets, TCRB CDR3 length was significantly, moderately reduced in type 1 diabetes.

Points on this clone: No antigen is known for it.

The receptor was isolated from a man aged 25-45 years with type 1 diabetes. This chain uses TRBV27 with TRBJ2-5; the match to TRBD2 covers 9 bases. The specimen was naive CD4+ T cells from blood. This CDR3 is CASSHLLAGKQETQYF. The CDR3 DNA reads as TGTGCCAGCAGTCACCTACTAGCGGGCAAACAAGAGACCCAGTACTTC.